This T cell receptor beta chain is drawn from a study of Graves' ophthalmopathy and Graves' hyperthyroidism. Study-wide background: A follow-up of 18 months without ophthalmopathy meant that hyperthyroidism was stable.

Excluded were patients with other autoimmune diseases, uncontrolled infections, pregnancy or lactation. For repertoire sequencing, the TCR beta CDR3 regions were amplified from RNA transcripts. The first round was an RT-PCR with HTBI primers, and the second round was a multiplex PCR. MiXCR was run by TCRdb on the multiplex PCR reads, yielding one entry per CDR3 protein. Of a few hundred thousand distinct CDR3 sequences listed, under 45% were seen once; the top ten hold 3.5% to 4.5%. Sequenced input: peripheral blood or thyroid tissue (not recorded which). This sequence was found in an adult man with Graves' hyperthyroidism.

CDR3 in DNA: TGTGCCAGCAGTGAATTTCAGGAGACCCAGCATTTT. It encodes CASSEFQETQHF. The V and J genes are TRBV6-6 and TRBJ1-5; D gene ambiguous. The CDR3 spans 12 residues. Trimming stripped 5 bases from V and 11 bases from J, with 13 bases between. Germline lookup yields CDR1 MNHNY and CDR2 SVGAGI (reference sequence).